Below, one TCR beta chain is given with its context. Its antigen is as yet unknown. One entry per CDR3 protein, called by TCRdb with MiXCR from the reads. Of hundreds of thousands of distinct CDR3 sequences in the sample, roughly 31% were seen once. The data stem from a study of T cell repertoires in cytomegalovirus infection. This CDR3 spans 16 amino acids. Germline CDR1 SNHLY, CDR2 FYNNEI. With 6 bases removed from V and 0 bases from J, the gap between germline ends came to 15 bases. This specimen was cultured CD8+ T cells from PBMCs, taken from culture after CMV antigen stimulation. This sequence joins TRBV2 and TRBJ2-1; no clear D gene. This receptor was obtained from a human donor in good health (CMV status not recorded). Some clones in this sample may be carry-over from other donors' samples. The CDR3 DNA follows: TGTGCCAGCAGCGAACGGAGTTCTAGCTCCTACAATGAGCAGTTCTTC. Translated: CASSERSSSSYNEQFF.